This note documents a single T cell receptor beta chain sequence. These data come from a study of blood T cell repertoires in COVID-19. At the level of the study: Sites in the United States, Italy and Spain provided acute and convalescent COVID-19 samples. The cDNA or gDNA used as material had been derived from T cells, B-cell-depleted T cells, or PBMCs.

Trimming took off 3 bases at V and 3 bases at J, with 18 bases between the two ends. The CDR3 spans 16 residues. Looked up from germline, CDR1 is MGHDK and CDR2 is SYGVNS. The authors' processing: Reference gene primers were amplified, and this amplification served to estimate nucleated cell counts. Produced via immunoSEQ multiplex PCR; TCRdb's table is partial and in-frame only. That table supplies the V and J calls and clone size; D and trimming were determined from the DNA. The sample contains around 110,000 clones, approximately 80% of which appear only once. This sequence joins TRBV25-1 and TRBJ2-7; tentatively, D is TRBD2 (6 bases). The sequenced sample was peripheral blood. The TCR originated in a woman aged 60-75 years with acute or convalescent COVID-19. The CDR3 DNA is TGTGCCAGCAGTGAGGGGGGTCTCCTCGAGGGCTACGAGCAGTACTTC. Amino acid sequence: CASSEGGLLEGYEQYF.